The next 23 T cell receptor beta chains were all read from a single sample in a study of blood T cell repertoires in COVID-19. The data were produced by immunoSEQ multiplex PCR, yet TCRdb's version contains in-frame clones alone and is incomplete. The data contain a few hundred thousand clones, approximately 92% of them seen just once; the ten biggest clones take up roughly 4.5%. The sequenced sample was peripheral blood. Every receptor here comes from a woman aged 40 to 50 who had recovered from COVID-19.

The V gene is TRBV27, the J gene TRBJ1-1; 9 nucleotides line up with TRBD1. CDR3 length: 13 amino acids. V gave up 3 bases and J gave up 5 bases; unmatched junction bases: 1. Germline loops: CDR1 MNHEY, CDR2 SMNVEV (reference sequence). The CDR3 nucleotides read TGTGCCAGCAGTTTCGGGACAGGGACTGAAGCTTTCTTT. It encodes CASSFGTGTEAFF.

This clone was detected once. The chain couples TRBV6-2 or TRBV6-3 to TRBJ2-2; D is perhaps TRBD2 (5 bases). Germline loops: CDR1 MNHEY, CDR2 SVGEGT. CDR3 length: 14 amino acids. Trimming took 0 bases from V and 7 from J, leaving 9 bases between them. The CDR3, as DNA: TGTGCCAGCAGTTACTCGTTGGGAGACGGGGAGCTGTTTTTT. Translating gives CASSYSLGDGELFF.

The chain combines TRBV5-4 with TRBJ1-2; no definite D call. CDR3 length equals 14 residues. Germline V CDR1 and CDR2: SGHNT, YYREEE (reference sequence). Trimming took 4 bases from V and 7 from J, leaving 17 bases between them. The CDR3 here is CASSLDIWISGYTF. The CDR3 bases are TGTGCCAGCAGCCTAGATATTTGGATATCTGGCTACACCTTC.

The chain uses TRBV7-9 and TRBJ2-2, with D hard to call. Trimming removed 1 base at V and 6 bases at J, with 12 bases between. The CDR3 runs to 15 residues. CDR1 SEHNR and CDR2 FQNEAQ come from the germline V gene (reference sequence). The CDR3 spells CASSLDPQSSGELFF. CDR3 DNA sequence: TGTGCCAGCAGCTTAGATCCACAGAGCTCCGGGGAGCTGTTTTTT.

V usage is TRBV18 and J usage is TRBJ2-3; TRBD1 agrees at 7 bases. The length of the CDR3 is 15 residues. The germline V gene encodes CDR1 KGHSH and CDR2 LQKENI. Losses at the gene ends were 3 bases for V and 8 bases for J; bases not matched to a gene: 11. The CDR3 nucleotides are TGTGCCAGCTCACCCCGGGACAGTACTTTTGGTACGCAGTATTTT. It specifies CASSPRDSTFGTQYF.

As DNA, the CDR3 is TGCGCCACCGACCTAACGACTAGCGGGAGGGCCGGGAGCACCGGGGAGCTGTTTTTT. Residues: CATDLTTSGRAGSTGELFF. This chain links TRBV10-1 with TRBJ2-2; 14 bases are a match to TRBD2. This CDR3 has 19 residues. Losses at the gene ends were 10 bases for V and 4 bases for J; bases not matched to a gene: 17. Germline V lookup: CDR1 WNHNN, CDR2 SYGVQD (reference sequence).

The V call is TRBV19, the J call TRBJ1-2; a possible D gene is TRBD1 (5 bases). V dropped 10 bases and J dropped 4 bases, with 10 bases sitting between them. The CDR3 runs 11 residues. CDR1 is LNHDA and CDR2 is SQIVND in the germline V gene (reference sequence). In DNA form, the CDR3 reads TGTGCCATCCGGACAAGCTATGGCTACACCTTC. Translation: CAIRTSYGYTF. The variable domain in full, completed from reference TRBV19 and TRBJ1-2, reads DGGITQSPKYLFRKEGQNVTLSCEQNLNHDAMYWYRQDPGQGLRLIYYSQIVNDFQKGDIAEGYSVSREKKESFPLTVTSAQKNPTAFYLCAIRTSYGYTFGSGTRLTVV.

The chain uses TRBV2 and TRBJ1-1; a weak D match, TRBD1 (6 bases). Germline V CDR1 and CDR2: SNHLY, FYNNEI. Trimming took off 6 bases at V and 3 bases at J, with 11 bases between the two ends. This CDR3 has 13 residues. The CDR3, as DNA: TGTGCCAGCAGCGTGGACAGTTACACTGAAGCTTTCTTT. Protein sequence: CASSVDSYTEAFF.

The CDR3: CASSWTMTGAAYEQYF. For the CDR3, the DNA is TGTGCCAGCAGCTGGACGATGACTGGGGCAGCCTACGAGCAGTACTTC. This chain links TRBV5-6 with TRBJ2-7, with D possibly matching TRBD1 (5 bases). The ends were cut back, 3 bases at V and 2 bases at J, with 18 bases in the middle. CDR1 is SGHDT, CDR2 YYEEEE, per germline. The CDR3 spans 16 residues.

The chain couples TRBV6-6 to TRBJ2-3; D possibly corresponds to TRBD1 (5 bases). This CDR3 is 13 amino acids long. Per germline, CDR1 MNHNY and CDR2 SVGAGI (reference sequence). Trimming removed 7 bases at V and 0 bases at J, with 8 bases between. CDR3 DNA: TGTGCCAGCAAAGCAGGGAGCACAGATACGCAGTATTTT. Translated: CASKAGSTDTQYF.

This chain joins TRBV6-6 and TRBJ1-1, with 7 nucleotides matching TRBD1. With V trimmed by 7 bases and J by 2 bases, 10 bases remained unmatched. The germline V gene encodes CDR1 MNHNY and CDR2 SVGAGI (reference sequence). The CDR3 extends over 15 amino acids. The CDR3 DNA reads TGTGCCAGCAATCGCCCGGGACAGCTAAACACTGAAGCTTTCTTT. Encoded protein: CASNRPGQLNTEAFF.

The genes are TRBV3-1 (or the pseudogene TRBV3-2) and TRBJ1-5; D is undetermined. The CDR3 runs 16 residues. Trimming pared 1 base from V and 0 bases from J, leaving 10 bases between. Germline values: CDR1 LGHDT, CDR2 YNNKEL (reference sequence). This CDR3 reads CASSQGTAASNQPQHF. CDR3 DNA sequence: TGTGCCAGCAGCCAAGGCACAGCAGCTAGCAATCAGCCCCAGCATTTT.

V is TRBV29-1 and J is TRBJ2-1; 12 bases are shared with TRBD2. V trimming: 7 bases; J trimming: 8 bases; junction bases outside the gene matches: 9. Germline CDR1 and CDR2: SQVTM and ANQGSEA. The CDR3 has 14 amino acids. The CDR3 DNA is TGCAGCGCAGGGCTAGCGGGAGGGCTCCATGAGCAGTTCTTC. Amino acids: CSAGLAGGLHEQFF.

This chain uses TRBV19 with TRBJ1-6; D gene ambiguous. The CDR3 is made up of 13 amino acids. The germline V gene has CDR1 LNHDA and CDR2 SQIVND (reference sequence). Deletions cut 3 bases from V and 8 bases from J, with 8 bases between. The CDR3 spells CASSMAAHSPLHF. For the CDR3, the DNA is TGTGCCAGTAGTATGGCGGCGCATTCACCCCTCCACTTT.

With regard to this clone: The junction does not match germline at one end; this may be a read error. The chain links TRBV27 to TRBJ2-1, with D tentatively TRBD1 (5 bases). This CDR3 has 14 amino acids. Germline V lookup: CDR1 MNHEY, CDR2 SMNVEV (reference sequence). CDR3 nucleotide sequence: TGTGCCAGCAACCCCATCGACAGTTCGGAGCTCAAAATCTTC. This encodes CASNPIDSSELKIF.

V and J are TRBV19 and TRBJ2-3, with D maybe TRBD1 (6 bases). The germline V gene has CDR1 LNHDA and CDR2 SQIVND (reference sequence). The germline V and J ends were trimmed by 3 bases and 5 bases, with 15 bases remaining between them. The CDR3 sequence is 15 residues long. The CDR3 spells CASSITGMDGDTQYF. The CDR3 nucleotides are TGTGCCAGTAGTATTACAGGGATGGATGGAGATACGCAGTATTTT.

This sequence joins TRBV19 and TRBJ1-1; TRBD1 aligns across 12 bases. The CDR3 is made up of 17 amino acids. V lost 3 bases, J lost 3 bases, and 8 bases stayed unmatched. Germline CDR1 reads LNHDA; CDR2 reads SQIVND (reference sequence). The CDR3, as DNA: TGTGCCAGTAGTATGGGTGGGACAGGGGGCTTGTACACTGAAGCTTTCTTT. Amino acid sequence: CASSMGGTGGLYTEAFF.

This chain uses TRBV3-1 (or the pseudogene TRBV3-2) with TRBJ2-5; 10 nucleotides align to TRBD2. The germline CDR1 and CDR2 sequences are LGHDT and YNNKEL (reference sequence). CDR3 size: 20 residues. Trimming removed 0 bases from V and 6 bases from J; junction bases left unmatched: 19. The CDR3 DNA is TGTGCCAGCAGCCAAGAGGATACGGTAGCGGGAGGCCCCGTTAAAAAGACCCAGTACTTC. Residues: CASSQEDTVAGGPVKKTQYF.

This chain links TRBV15 with TRBJ2-2; 7 bases are shared with TRBD1. The CDR3 is 15 residues long. V dropped 3 bases and J dropped 7; count of bases not matched to a gene: 8. Germline V gene sequence: CDR1 LNHNV, CDR2 YYDKDF (reference sequence). CDR3 DNA: TGTGCCACCAGCAGTAGGACAGGTCCGGGCGGGGAGCTGTTTTTT. It specifies CATSSRTGPGGELFF.

This clone was observed a single time. The chain is built from TRBV7-6 and TRBJ1-3; 7 bases fit TRBD1. The CDR3 runs to 15 residues. The germline gives CDR1 SGHVS, CDR2 FNYEAQ. After removal of 5 bases from V and 1 base from J, the junction contained 5 bases not matched to a gene. The CDR3 spells CASSPVTGSGNTIYF. CDR3 nucleotide sequence: TGTGCCAGCAGCCCAGTGACAGGGTCTGGAAACACCATATATTTT.

This chain links TRBV19 with TRBJ2-4, with 7 positions matching TRBD1. Germline V gene sequence: CDR1 LNHDA, CDR2 SQIVND (reference sequence). CDR3 size: 17 residues. J gave up 6 bases and V 3 bases, and 14 bases lay outside the gene matches. The CDR3 protein is CASSMERGLGLGNIQYF. The CDR3 DNA reads as TGTGCCAGTAGTATGGAAAGGGGGCTAGGATTGGGAAACATTCAGTACTTC. Full variable domain (rest looked up from reference TRBV19 and TRBJ2-4): DGGITQSPKYLFRKEGQNVTLSCEQNLNHDAMYWYRQDPGQGLRLIYYSQIVNDFQKGDIAEGYSVSREKKESFPLTVTSAQKNPTAFYLCASSMERGLGLGNIQYFGAGTRLSVL.

This chain joins TRBV7-6 and TRBJ2-5, with D tentatively TRBD1 (6 bases). CDR3 length: 15 amino acids. The germline V gene has CDR1 SGHVS and CDR2 FNYEAQ. V was shortened by 5 bases and J by 2 bases, with 15 bases between the two germline ends. CDR3 amino acids: CASSPNQGFQETQYF. The CDR3 DNA sequence: TGTGCCAGCAGCCCTAACCAGGGGTTTCAAGAGACCCAGTACTTC.

The V call is TRBV6-1, the J call TRBJ2-7; maybe TRBD1 (6 bases). CDR1 is MNHNS and CDR2 is SASEGT in the germline V gene. The V gene lost 5 bases and the J gene lost 1 base, with 6 bases spanning the gap. CDR3 length: 12 amino acids. Here the CDR3 reads CASSRGSYEQYV. CDR3 DNA sequence: TGTGCCAGCAGTAGGGGGTCCTACGAGCAGTACGTC.